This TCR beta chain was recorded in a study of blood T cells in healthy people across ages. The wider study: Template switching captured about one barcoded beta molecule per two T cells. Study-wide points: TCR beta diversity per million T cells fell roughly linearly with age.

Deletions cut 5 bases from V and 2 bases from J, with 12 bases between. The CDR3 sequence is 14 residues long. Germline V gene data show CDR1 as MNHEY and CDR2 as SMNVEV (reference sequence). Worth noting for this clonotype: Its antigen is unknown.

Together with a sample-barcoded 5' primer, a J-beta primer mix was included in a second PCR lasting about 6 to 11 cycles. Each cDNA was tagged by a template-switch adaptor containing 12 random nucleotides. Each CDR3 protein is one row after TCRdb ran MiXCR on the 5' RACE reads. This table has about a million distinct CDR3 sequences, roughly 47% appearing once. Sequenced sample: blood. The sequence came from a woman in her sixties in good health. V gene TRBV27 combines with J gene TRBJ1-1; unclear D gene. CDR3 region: CASSRRVPNTEAFF. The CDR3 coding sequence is TGTGCCAGCAGTCGCCGTGTCCCCAACACTGAAGCTTTCTTT.